The 32 T cell receptor beta chains given below trace back to one sample, sequenced in a study of T cell responses to AZD1222 COVID-19 vaccine. Generated by immunoSEQ multiplex PCR, the TCRdb table keeps only in-frame clones and is missing some. This table holds 180,000 or so clones, about 88% found once. The sample was peripheral blood, taken 28 days after the second AZD1222 dose. All receptors derive from an adult who received the AZD1222 COVID-19 vaccine.

This chain links TRBV3-1 (or the pseudogene TRBV3-2) with TRBJ2-7, with 7 bases matching TRBD1. V gave up 4 bases and J gave up 0 bases; unmatched junction bases: 18. CDR1 and CDR2 from the germline V gene are LGHDT and YNNKEL (reference sequence). This CDR3 comprises 19 residues. The CDR3 DNA follows: TGTGCCAGCAGCCCCCAACGACAGGGTCTTGTCGACCCCTCCTACGAGCAGTACTTC. Its translation: CASSPQRQGLVDPSYEQYF.

The chain carries TRBV6-2 or TRBV6-3 and TRBJ2-7; 10 bases align to TRBD2. The junction had 7 bases not matched to a gene; V was cut back by 0 bases and J by 2 bases. The CDR3 covers 17 residues. Per germline, CDR1 MNHEY and CDR2 SVGEGT. CDR3: CASSYSFEAGGPYEQYF. The CDR3 DNA reads as TGTGCCAGCAGTTACTCGTTTGAAGCGGGAGGGCCCTACGAGCAGTACTTC.

The CDR3 here is CASSSGGTGFSGGSYEQYF. CDR3 nucleotide sequence: TGTGCCAGCAGTTCGGGAGGGACAGGGTTTAGTGGAGGCTCCTACGAGCAGTACTTC. This chain connects TRBV28 to TRBJ2-7; D is possibly TRBD1 (9 bases). Trimming took 4 bases from V and 0 from J, leaving 25 bases between them. CDR3 length equals 19 residues. Looked up from germline, CDR1 is MDHEN and CDR2 is SYDVKM.

This clone was counted a single time. The chain recombines TRBV19 with TRBJ2-7, with TRBD1 matching over 7 bases. Germline V gene sequence: CDR1 LNHDA, CDR2 SQIVND (reference sequence). Trimming cost V 1 base and J 1 base; bases outside gene matches: 4. This CDR3 is 15 amino acids long. The CDR3 protein is CASSIGQGRSYEQYF. CDR3 DNA: TGTGCCAGTAGTATAGGACAGGGAAGGTCCTACGAGCAGTACTTC.

The V and J genes are TRBV4-1 and TRBJ1-1, with 9 bases aligning to TRBD1. The V segment lost 4 bases and the J segment 7 bases; nucleotides outside the gene matches: 10. Germline CDR1 reads MGHRA; CDR2 reads YSYEKL. The CDR3 extends over 15 amino acids. CDR3 coding DNA: TGCGCCAGCAGCCTTACCGGGACAGGGCTAGGTGAAGCTTTCTTT. Protein sequence: CASSLTGTGLGEAFF.

The chain is built from TRBV4-3 and TRBJ1-4; D gene unclear. This CDR3 contains 16 residues. Germline values: CDR1 LGHNA, CDR2 YSLEER. V lost 4 bases to trimming and J lost 8 bases, with 20 bases between them. The CDR3 here is CASSPVPGIGDEKLFF. In DNA, the CDR3 is TGCGCCAGCAGCCCCGTCCCGGGGATCGGCGACGAAAAACTGTTTTTT.

CDR3 amino acids: CASSELGLAVSYNEQFF. For the CDR3, the DNA is TGTGCCAGCAGTGAATTAGGGCTAGCGGTGTCCTACAATGAGCAGTTCTTC. V gene TRBV25-1 combines with J gene TRBJ2-1; TRBD2 matches at 7 bases. The length of the CDR3 is 17 residues. Trimming removed 1 base from V and 1 base from J; junction bases left unmatched: 7. The V gene's germline CDR1 is MGHDK and CDR2 SYGVNS.

About this clone: Other nucleotide sequences from this sample produce the same CDR3. CDR3 DNA: TGTGCCAGCAGCGTAGATCGTGGAAACTATGGCTACACCTTC. Translating gives CASSVDRGNYGYTF. The gene calls are TRBV9 and TRBJ1-2; D ambiguous. Germline lookup yields CDR1 SGDLS and CDR2 YYNGEE. V was shortened by 0 bases and J by 2 bases, with 8 bases between the two germline ends. CDR3 size: 14 residues.

This chain links TRBV30 with TRBJ1-6; tentative D call: TRBD1 (5 bases). V lost 8 bases and J lost 4, with 15 bases in between. The CDR3 loop spans 14 amino acids. CDR1 is GTSNPN and CDR2 is SVGIG in the germline V gene (reference sequence). In nucleotides, the CDR3 is TGTGCCGGGATGGGAGGGACGTATAATTCACCCCTCCACTTT. Protein: CAGMGGTYNSPLHF.

This clone has only one observation. The gene calls are TRBV30 and TRBJ1-5; TRBD1 matches 8 bases. This CDR3 spans 14 amino acids. V lost 2 bases to trimming and J lost 2 bases; unmatched junction nucleotides: 2. From germline, CDR1 is GTSNPN and CDR2 SVGIG (reference sequence). CDR3 protein: CAWSLTGGNQPQHF. The CDR3 region has the DNA TGTGCCTGGAGTTTGACAGGGGGCAATCAGCCCCAGCATTTT.

This chain joins TRBV28 and TRBJ2-6; unclear D gene. Trimming cost V 5 bases and J 2 bases, with 10 bases left between them. Germline CDR1 is MDHEN and CDR2 is SYDVKM. This CDR3 comprises 15 residues. The DNA for the CDR3 is TGTGCCAGCAGTGCCATACGAACTGGGGCCAACGTCCTGACTTTC. Its protein is CASSAIRTGANVLTF.

The rearrangement links TRBV4-3 to TRBJ2-1; D remains unclear. The CDR3 sequence is 15 residues long. CDR1 LGHNA and CDR2 YSLEER come from the germline V gene. The V and J ends lost 0 bases and 2 bases respectively, with 8 bases between them. Here the CDR3 reads CASSQDSKAYNEQFF. Written as DNA, the CDR3 is TGCGCCAGCAGCCAAGACTCCAAAGCCTACAATGAGCAGTTCTTC.

This clone showed up just a few times. The rearrangement links TRBV5-5 to TRBJ2-7; TRBD1 matches 7 bases. Germline assignment: CDR1 SGHKS and CDR2 YYEKEE (reference sequence). CDR3 length: 15 residues. V lost 5 bases, J lost 6 bases, and 14 bases stayed unmatched. The chain's CDR3 is CASRQEGGARFEQYF. The CDR3 DNA reads TGTGCCAGCAGGCAGGAAGGGGGCGCGAGGTTCGAGCAGTACTTC. The variable domain in full, completed from reference TRBV5-5 and TRBJ2-7, reads DAGVTQSPTHLIKTRGQQVTLRCSPISGHKSVSWYQQVLGQGPQFIFQYYEKEERGRGNFPDRFSARQFPNYSSELNVNALLLGDSALYLCASRQEGGARFEQYFGPGTRLTVT.

As for this clone: Other DNA sequences in this sample translate to the same CDR3. The chain combines TRBV21-1 with TRBJ2-1; no DNA check was done on the table's D call, TRBD2. TRBV21-1 is a known pseudogene. The CDR3 is 21 residues long. The CDR3 sequence: CASSGRGGEGRDSGMCAEQFF. The CDR3 nucleotides are TGTGCCAGCAGCGGGCGGGGGGGCGAGGGGCGGGATAGCGGGATGTGTGCTGAGCAGTTCTTC.

The chain uses TRBV14 and TRBJ2-1; TRBD1 aligns across 9 bases. Trimming cost V 1 base and J 7 bases; bases outside gene matches: 14. This CDR3 is 18 amino acids long. Germline lookup yields CDR1 SGHDN and CDR2 FVKESK. Here the CDR3 DNA reads TGTGCCAGCAGCCAAGGGGAATTGAGTGGGACAGGGAGGAATGAGCAGTTCTTC. Its protein product is CASSQGELSGTGRNEQFF.

J is TRBJ2-5 and V is TRBV11-1, with 8 bases fitting TRBD2. This CDR3 is built from 15 residues. Germline lookup yields CDR1 SGHAT and CDR2 FQDESV (reference sequence). As DNA, the CDR3 is TGTCCGACCACCGGGTGGCGGGAGGTTAGGGAGACCCAGTACTTC. It translates to CPTTGWREVRETQYF.

V is TRBV28 and J is TRBJ2-7, with TRBD2 matching over 7 bases. From germline, CDR1 is MDHEN and CDR2 SYDVKM. CDR3 length equals 15 residues. V shed 2 bases and J 0 bases; nucleotides not matched to a gene: 4. Here the CDR3 DNA reads TGTGCCAGCAGTTTACCGGGAGGCCCCTCCTACGAGCAGTACTTC. It translates to CASSLPGGPSYEQYF.

This clone was seen only once. V gene TRBV27 combines with J gene TRBJ2-7, with 8 bases aligning to TRBD2. The CDR3 runs to 17 residues. Germline-derived CDR1 and CDR2 are MNHEY and SMNVEV (reference sequence). V was pared by 3 bases and J by 4 bases, with 14 bases of the junction left unmatched. The CDR3 is CASSLERWSGSAYEQYF. Here the CDR3 DNA reads TGTGCCAGCAGTTTGGAAAGGTGGAGCGGGAGTGCGTACGAGCAGTACTTC.

J is TRBJ2-3 and V is TRBV12-5; D is possibly TRBD1 (6 bases). The germline CDR1 and CDR2 sequences are LGHNT and FRNRAP. CDR3 length equals 15 residues. The V end was cut by 6 bases, the J end by 3 bases, with 16 bases between. The CDR3 DNA sequence: TGTGCTAGTGGCCTTCAGGGGTCCGGTACAGATACGCAGTATTTT. Encoded protein: CASGLQGSGTDTQYF. The whole variable domain, filled in from reference TRBV12-5 and TRBJ2-3, reads DARVTQTPRHKVTEMGQEVTMRCQPILGHNTVFWYRQTMMQGLELLAYFRNRAPLDDSGMPKDRFSAEMPDATLATLKIQPSEPRDSAVYFCASGLQGSGTDTQYFGPGTRLTVL.

The chain is built from TRBV19 and TRBJ2-1, with 9 bases identical to TRBD2. Germline assignment: CDR1 LNHDA and CDR2 SQIVND (reference sequence). The ends lost 5 bases at V and 1 base at J; junction bases unmatched: 9. The CDR3 has 17 residues. The CDR3 spells CASSLPGAGGSYNEQFF. CDR3 coding DNA: TGTGCCAGTAGTCTCCCGGGGGCGGGAGGGTCCTACAATGAGCAGTTCTTC.

The V and J genes are TRBV4-3 and TRBJ2-3, with TRBD2 matching over 7 bases. Germline-derived CDR1 and CDR2 are LGHNA and YSLEER. J lost 0 bases, V lost 0 bases, and 3 bases had no gene match. The CDR3 contains 16 residues. This CDR3 is CASSQDFSGSTDTQYF. The DNA of the CDR3 is TGCGCCAGCAGCCAAGATTTTAGCGGGAGCACAGATACGCAGTATTTT.

V is TRBV6-4 and J is TRBJ2-7, with D tentatively TRBD1 (6 bases). V lost 8 bases to trimming and J lost 3 bases, with 14 bases between them. The CDR3 has 13 amino acids. Germline CDR1 reads MRHNA; CDR2 reads SNTAGT. CDR3 coding DNA: TGTGCCAGCGCCCACAGGGCGGGCTACGAGCAGTACTTC. Its translation: CASAHRAGYEQYF.

The V gene is TRBV6-5, the J gene TRBJ2-5, with 7 bases that match TRBD2. Per germline, CDR1 MNHEY and CDR2 SVGAGI. J lost 1 base, V lost 0 bases, and 2 bases had no gene match. CDR3 size: 15 residues. CDR3 DNA: TGTGCCAGCAGTTACTCGGGGGGGAGCCAAGAGACCCAGTACTTC. Protein product: CASSYSGGSQETQYF.

The gene calls are TRBV7-8 and TRBJ1-6; 8 nucleotides align to TRBD1. Trimming removed 6 bases from V and 5 bases from J; junction bases left unmatched: 9. CDR3 size: 16 residues. Germline V gene data show CDR1 as SGHVS and CDR2 as FQNEAQ. Here the CDR3 DNA reads TGTGCCAGCAGTTTGCGGACAGGGTGGGATAATTCACCCCTCCACTTT. This codes for CASSLRTGWDNSPLHF.

The V and J genes are TRBV6-2 or TRBV6-3 and TRBJ2-3, with 12 nucleotides matching TRBD2. This CDR3 region has 18 residues. J gave up 0 bases and V 5 bases, and 9 bases lay outside the gene matches. Germline V gene data show CDR1 as MNHEY and CDR2 as SVGEGT. The CDR3: CASSPTSGSIRSTDTQYF. DNA of the CDR3: TGTGCCAGCAGTCCGACTAGCGGGAGTATAAGGAGCACAGATACGCAGTATTTT.

The chain combines TRBV7-6 with TRBJ1-2; TRBD1 is a possible D gene (6 bases). The CDR3 loop spans 14 amino acids. V was trimmed by 3 bases and J by 4 bases, leaving 12 bases between them. CDR1 is SGHVS and CDR2 is FNYEAQ in the germline V gene. The CDR3 loop reads CASSFDTGSYGYTF. The CDR3 region has the DNA TGTGCCAGCAGCTTCGATACAGGGTCCTATGGCTACACCTTC.

The rearrangement links TRBV28 to TRBJ2-2; unclear D gene. Trimming stripped 3 bases from V and 3 bases from J, with 8 bases between. The CDR3 extends over 14 amino acids. CDR1 MDHEN and CDR2 SYDVKM come from the germline V gene. CDR3 loop: CASSFFPDTGELFF. Written as DNA, the CDR3 is TGTGCCAGCAGTTTTTTCCCAGACACCGGGGAGCTGTTTTTT.

The CDR3 DNA reads as TGTGCCACCAGCAGAGAAACGAGCACGCAGTATTTT. Translating it yields CATSRETSTQYF. The gene calls are TRBV15 and TRBJ2-3; D gene uncertain. The ends were cut back, 0 bases at V and 9 bases at J, with 7 bases in the middle. Germline CDR1 and CDR2: LNHNV and YYDKDF (reference sequence). The CDR3 contains 12 residues.

This sequence joins TRBV11-2 and TRBJ2-2; no firm D call. CDR1 is SGHAT, CDR2 FQNNGV, per germline. The CDR3 runs to 14 residues. Trimming pared 8 bases from V and 2 bases from J, leaving 12 bases between. CDR3 in DNA: TGTGCCAGCCTTACGTCACGCAACACCGGGGAGCTGTTTTTT. Encoded protein: CASLTSRNTGELFF.

The chain has TRBV9 and TRBJ2-1, with 13 bases identical to TRBD2. Per germline, CDR1 SGDLS and CDR2 YYNGEE. V dropped 5 bases and J dropped 6; count of bases not matched to a gene: 5. The CDR3 runs to 15 residues. This CDR3 reads CASRPRTSGSNEQFF. The CDR3 region has the DNA TGTGCCAGCAGACCTAGGACTAGCGGGAGCAATGAGCAGTTCTTC.

The chain joins TRBV4-2 to TRBJ1-1; no clear D gene. This CDR3 is 19 amino acids long. Trimming cost V 1 base and J 0 bases, with 21 bases left between them. The germline CDR1 and CDR2 sequences are LGHNA and YNFKEQ. The CDR3 loop is CASSQVIFGRAEMNTEAFF. CDR3 in DNA: TGTGCCAGCAGCCAAGTTATCTTCGGCCGGGCCGAAATGAACACTGAAGCTTTCTTT.

The V and J genes are TRBV11-1 and TRBJ2-3; 7 nucleotides match TRBD1. Germline loops: CDR1 SGHAT, CDR2 FQDESV (reference sequence). V lost 5 bases and J lost 8; bases outside the gene matches: 4. CDR3 length: 12 residues. The CDR3 is CASSRQGSTQYF. The CDR3 coding sequence is TGTGCCAGCAGCCGACAGGGTTCTACGCAGTATTTT.